The rows below give T cell receptor beta chains drawn from one sample of a study of CD8+ T cells in alopecia areata. TCRdb's copy holds only in-frame clones and misses some; the assay was immunoSEQ multiplex PCR. Of about 180,000 clones in the sample, about half were seen once. The sample in question was CD8+ T cells sorted from blood, obtained at week 52, from a patient treated with tofacitinib. Every receptor here comes from a human donor with alopecia areata. Both conserved end residues are part of each CDR3. A D gene is named only where the DNA matches it firmly. Where a row states a size, it is once, few, many or the class of an expanded clone; other rows omit it.

len	v_gene	d_gene	abundance	j_gene	CDR3nt	CDR3aa
14	TRBV6-5	TRBD2	-	TRBJ2-7	TGTGCCAGCAGCTTTGATCTAGCGGACTACGAGCAGTACTTC	CASSFDLADYEQYF
13	TRBV6-5	-	once	TRBJ1-2	TGTGCCAGCAGTCTCGGGGTTCAGGGGGGCTACACCTTC	CASSLGVQGGYTF
14	TRBV7-8	-	once	TRBJ1-5	TGTGCCAGCAGCTATCTGAGGGACCATCAGCCCCAGCATTTT	CASSYLRDHQPQHF
12	TRBV29-1	-	-	TRBJ1-1	TGCAGCGTTGAAGAGCGAGAGGTAGAAGCTTTCTTT	CSVEEREVEAFF
13	TRBV7-9	-	few	TRBJ2-1	TGTGCCAGCAGCTTAGATCAGGGAGGTAGTATGTTCTTC	CASSLDQGGSMFF
15	TRBV30	-	-	TRBJ1-3	TGTGCCTGGAGTTTAGAGGAGGAAGAAGGAAACACCATATATTTT	CAWSLEEEEGNTIYF
16	TRBV6-5	-	-	TRBJ1-6	TGTGCCAGCAGTTACTCGAGGGGGGAGGGCGATTCACCCCTCCACTTT	CASSYSRGEGDSPLHF
12	TRBV29-1	-	once	TRBJ1-1	TGCAGCGTTGGTGGGGGGGGAACTGAAGCTTTCTTT	CSVGGGGTEAFF
12	TRBV7-9	-	-	TRBJ2-3	TGTGCCAGCACCTATTCACTAGATACGCAGTATTTT	CASTYSLDTQYF
11	TRBV29-1	-	few	TRBJ1-1	TGCAGCGTTTCTCGCTCCACTGAAGCTTTCTTT	CSVSRSTEAFF
12	TRBV6-5	-	few	TRBJ1-2	TGTGCCAGCAGTTCCCGGGACCGCGGCTACACCTTC	CASSSRDRGYTF
15	TRBV6-5	TRBD1	-	TRBJ1-5	TGTGCCAGCAGCCAGGGACAGGGTATCAATCAGCCCCAGCATTTT	CASSQGQGINQPQHF
13	TRBV19	-	-	TRBJ2-7	TGTGCCAGTAGTTACCAGGAGAGCTACGAGCAGTACTTC	CASSYQESYEQYF
14	TRBV13	-	few	TRBJ1-1	TGTGCCAGCAGCCAAACGCGGGATAACACTGAAGCTTTCTTT	CASSQTRDNTEAFF
15	TRBV5-4	-	-	TRBJ1-2	TGTGCCAGCAGCTTAGGGCAGGAGTTCCTCTATGGCTACACCTTC	CASSLGQEFLYGYTF
18	TRBV4-3	TRBD1	-	TRBJ2-1	TGCGCCAGCAGCCGAATACTGGGTGGGATCAGGGGGCACAATGAGCAGTTCTTC	CASSRILGGIRGHNEQFF
14	TRBV29-1	TRBD1	few	TRBJ2-5	TGCAGCGTTGATGGGACAGGAGGATGGGAGACCCAGTACTTC	CSVDGTGGWETQYF
15	TRBV5-1	TRBD2	-	TRBJ2-7	TGCGCCAGCAGCCCCCGGGGGGAGGTAACCTACGAGCAGTACTTC	CASSPRGEVTYEQYF
14	TRBV5-1	-	-	TRBJ2-5	TGCGCCAGCAGCTTGTCGCCTGGGAGGGAGACCCAGTACTTC	CASSLSPGRETQYF
16	TRBV7-9	-	few	TRBJ2-1	TGTGCCAGCAGCTTAGCAGGCTACCACTCCTACAATGAGCAGTTCTTC	CASSLAGYHSYNEQFF
15	TRBV11-2	TRBD1	-	TRBJ1-6	TGTGCCAGCAGCTTCCCGACAGGGTATAATTCACCCCTCCACTTT	CASSFPTGYNSPLHF
17	TRBV2	-	medium-sized	TRBJ2-7	TGTGCCAGCAGTGAGGGTTCTAGGACAACCTCCCCCTACGAGCAGTACTTC	CASSEGSRTTSPYEQYF
14	TRBV6-5	-	few	TRBJ1-1	TGTGCCGTCAGTCAGTTCGGGTGGAACACTGAAGCTTTCTTT	CAVSQFGWNTEAFF
14	TRBV5-6	-	-	TRBJ2-5	TGTGCCAGCAGCGTGTCCGGGTCCCAAGAGACCCAGTACTTC	CASSVSGSQETQYF
11	TRBV7-8	-	-	TRBJ2-5	TGTGCCAGCAGCAGGGGACAAACCCAGTACTTC	CASSRGQTQYF
11	TRBV11-2	-	-	TRBJ2-1	TGTGCCAGCAGCCACTACAATGAGCAGTTCTTC	CASSHYNEQFF
15	TRBV11-2	-	few	TRBJ1-1	TGTGCCAGCAGCCCCAAGATCGGGGAGTACACTGAAGCTTTCTTT	CASSPKIGEYTEAFF
15	TRBV7-9	-	few	TRBJ1-2	TGTGCCAGCAGCTTAGTCGGGGCCCGGAACTATGGCTACACCTTC	CASSLVGARNYGYTF
14	TRBV6-5	-	-	TRBJ2-5	TGTGCCAGCAGTTACGTCGGGGCCCAAGAGACCCAGTACTTC	CASSYVGAQETQYF
14	TRBV27	TRBD2	-	TRBJ2-7	TGTGCCAGCAGTTTAGGGCTAGCGGGGTTCGAGCAGTACTTC	CASSLGLAGFEQYF
14	TRBV19	-	few	TRBJ2-7	TGTGCCAGTAGTATAGGTCACAGAGTCTACGAGCAGTACTTC	CASSIGHRVYEQYF